This section outlines one T cell receptor beta chain sequence together with its context. The antigen is undetermined. The missing CDR3 end, 3 residues past where the read stops, is filled in from the germline J gene. The sample originates from a study of T cells in women clearing cervical HPV infection. Study-wide results and caveats: A classifier using richness and V gene abundances reached an AUC of over 0.75.

V gave up 1 base and J gave up 3 bases; unmatched junction bases: 6. The germline gives CDR1 MGHRA, CDR2 YSYEKL. CDR3 length: 15 residues. Libraries were prepared by immunoSEQ multiplex PCR; TCRdb keeps only in-frame clonotypes and omits some of them. This table lists about 32,000 clones. The chain has TRBV4-1 and TRBJ2-7, with TRBD2 matching over 7 bases. The clonotype originates from a woman aged 18-69 years with a cervical HPV16 infection that either progressed to CIN3+ or cleared (not recorded which). The sequenced sample was blood buffy coat. CDR3 DNA, as far as it was read: TGCGCCAGCAGCCAAGTTTGGGGGGGGGACTACGAG. Protein sequence: CASSQVWGGDYE. The full CDR3 protein reads CASSQVWGGDYEQYF.